Presented here are 8 T cell receptor beta chains from one specimen sequenced in a study of cytomegalovirus exposure and HLA in healthy donors. PCR was performed using 60 Vbeta and 13 Jbeta primers. Profiled with immunoSEQ multiplex PCR; TCRdb holds only in-frame clones, not every one. The sample holds 100,000 to 150,000 clones, roughly 80% seen once. The source material was PBMCs. All receptors derive from a female donor in good health and CMV-seropositive.

This clone was seen a handful of times. This chain links TRBV15 with TRBJ1-5, with no clear D. The CDR3 covers 13 residues. Germline lookup yields CDR1 LNHNV and CDR2 YYDKDF (reference sequence). V lost 5 bases and J 4 bases, leaving 9 bases between the germline ends. The DNA for the CDR3 is TGTGCCACCAGCGGCTCATTGAATCAGCCCCAGCATTTT. This sequence encodes CATSGSLNQPQHF.

The chain uses TRBV2 and TRBJ2-2, with D maybe TRBD2 (5 bases). The germline CDR1 and CDR2 sequences are SNHLY and FYNNEI. The CDR3 sequence is 13 residues long. Between the trimmed V and J ends, which lost 5 bases and 6 bases, there was a span of 10 bases. CDR3 bases: TGTGCCAGCAGTTGGACTTATCCCGGGGAGCTGTTTTTT. Translation: CASSWTYPGELFF.

The V call is TRBV9, the J call TRBJ2-3; 10 nucleotides align to TRBD2. V was clipped by 3 bases and J by 0 bases; unmatched bases: 10. Germline values: CDR1 SGDLS, CDR2 YYNGEE. The CDR3 is 18 residues long. CDR3 sequence reads: CASSAQRGGRTSTDTQYF. The CDR3 nucleotides are TGTGCCAGCAGCGCCCAGCGGGGGGGCCGAACTAGCACAGATACGCAGTATTTT.

V and J are TRBV19 and TRBJ2-2, with 8 bases identical to TRBD2. Germline trimming cut 3 bases from V and 2 bases from J; bases unmatched to any gene: 5. The CDR3 totals 16 residues. CDR1 is LNHDA and CDR2 is SQIVND in the germline V gene (reference sequence). The CDR3 bases are TGTGCCAGTAGTATCATTAGCGGGGCTAACACCGGGGAGCTGTTTTTT. The encoded protein is CASSIISGANTGELFF.

This chain joins TRBV5-1 and TRBJ2-7, with D possibly TRBD2 on 5 matching bases. CDR3 length equals 16 residues. Trimming removed 1 base at V and 0 bases at J, with 14 bases between. Germline CDR1 is SGHRS and CDR2 is YFSETQ. CDR3 nucleotides: TGCGCCAGCAGCTTGAGGGCGGGTATGAGCTCCTACGAGCAGTACTTC. As protein: CASSLRAGMSSYEQYF.

V gene TRBV28 combines with J gene TRBJ2-7; 8 bases line up with TRBD1. V gave up 10 bases and J gave up 2 bases; unmatched junction bases: 4. Germline V gene data show CDR1 as MDHEN and CDR2 as SYDVKM. The CDR3 covers 12 residues. CDR3 sequence reads: CAIRGQAYEQYF. Here the CDR3 DNA reads TGTGCCATCAGGGGGCAGGCCTACGAGCAGTACTTC.

This chain uses TRBV29-1 with TRBJ2-5; 8 bases fit TRBD2. The germline V gene encodes CDR1 SQVTM and CDR2 ANQGSEA. This CDR3 has 12 amino acids. V trimming: 8 bases; J trimming: 4 bases; junction bases outside the gene matches: 6. The CDR3 DNA sequence: TGCAGCCCCGGGACTAGAGGAGAGACCCAGTACTTC. It is translated as CSPGTRGETQYF. The full variable domain, its missing parts supplied by reference TRBV29-1 and TRBJ2-5, is SAVISQKPSRDICQRGTSLTIQCQVDSQVTMMFWYRQQPGQSLTLIATANQGSEATYESGFVIDKFPISRPNLTFSTLTVSNMSPEDSSIYLCSPGTRGETQYFGPGTRLLVL.

The rearrangement joins TRBV7-9 to TRBJ2-1; D gene ambiguous. Germline loops: CDR1 SEHNR, CDR2 FQNEAQ (reference sequence). V dropped 8 bases and J dropped 0 bases, with 17 bases sitting between them. The CDR3 runs 16 residues. The CDR3, as DNA: TGTGCCAGCTCGAGTAATTTTCGGAGCTCCTACAATGAGCAGTTCTTC. Protein product: CASSSNFRSSYNEQFF.